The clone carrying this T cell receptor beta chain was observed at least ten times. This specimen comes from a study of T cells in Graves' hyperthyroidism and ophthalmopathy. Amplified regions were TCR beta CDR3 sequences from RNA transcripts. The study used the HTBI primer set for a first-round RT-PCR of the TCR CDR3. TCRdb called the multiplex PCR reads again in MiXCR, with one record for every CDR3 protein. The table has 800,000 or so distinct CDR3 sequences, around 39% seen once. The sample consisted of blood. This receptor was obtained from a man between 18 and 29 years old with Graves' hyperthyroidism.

The CDR3 bases are TGTGCCAGCAGCTTAGGTCTGGGGGACACTGAAGCTTTCTTT. As protein: CASSLGLGDTEAFF. The chain couples TRBV7-2 to TRBJ1-1; tentatively, D is TRBD1 (5 bases). Germline V gene sequence: CDR1 SGHTA, CDR2 FQGNSA. The CDR3 has 14 amino acids. V was pared by 1 base and J by 3 bases, with 9 bases between.